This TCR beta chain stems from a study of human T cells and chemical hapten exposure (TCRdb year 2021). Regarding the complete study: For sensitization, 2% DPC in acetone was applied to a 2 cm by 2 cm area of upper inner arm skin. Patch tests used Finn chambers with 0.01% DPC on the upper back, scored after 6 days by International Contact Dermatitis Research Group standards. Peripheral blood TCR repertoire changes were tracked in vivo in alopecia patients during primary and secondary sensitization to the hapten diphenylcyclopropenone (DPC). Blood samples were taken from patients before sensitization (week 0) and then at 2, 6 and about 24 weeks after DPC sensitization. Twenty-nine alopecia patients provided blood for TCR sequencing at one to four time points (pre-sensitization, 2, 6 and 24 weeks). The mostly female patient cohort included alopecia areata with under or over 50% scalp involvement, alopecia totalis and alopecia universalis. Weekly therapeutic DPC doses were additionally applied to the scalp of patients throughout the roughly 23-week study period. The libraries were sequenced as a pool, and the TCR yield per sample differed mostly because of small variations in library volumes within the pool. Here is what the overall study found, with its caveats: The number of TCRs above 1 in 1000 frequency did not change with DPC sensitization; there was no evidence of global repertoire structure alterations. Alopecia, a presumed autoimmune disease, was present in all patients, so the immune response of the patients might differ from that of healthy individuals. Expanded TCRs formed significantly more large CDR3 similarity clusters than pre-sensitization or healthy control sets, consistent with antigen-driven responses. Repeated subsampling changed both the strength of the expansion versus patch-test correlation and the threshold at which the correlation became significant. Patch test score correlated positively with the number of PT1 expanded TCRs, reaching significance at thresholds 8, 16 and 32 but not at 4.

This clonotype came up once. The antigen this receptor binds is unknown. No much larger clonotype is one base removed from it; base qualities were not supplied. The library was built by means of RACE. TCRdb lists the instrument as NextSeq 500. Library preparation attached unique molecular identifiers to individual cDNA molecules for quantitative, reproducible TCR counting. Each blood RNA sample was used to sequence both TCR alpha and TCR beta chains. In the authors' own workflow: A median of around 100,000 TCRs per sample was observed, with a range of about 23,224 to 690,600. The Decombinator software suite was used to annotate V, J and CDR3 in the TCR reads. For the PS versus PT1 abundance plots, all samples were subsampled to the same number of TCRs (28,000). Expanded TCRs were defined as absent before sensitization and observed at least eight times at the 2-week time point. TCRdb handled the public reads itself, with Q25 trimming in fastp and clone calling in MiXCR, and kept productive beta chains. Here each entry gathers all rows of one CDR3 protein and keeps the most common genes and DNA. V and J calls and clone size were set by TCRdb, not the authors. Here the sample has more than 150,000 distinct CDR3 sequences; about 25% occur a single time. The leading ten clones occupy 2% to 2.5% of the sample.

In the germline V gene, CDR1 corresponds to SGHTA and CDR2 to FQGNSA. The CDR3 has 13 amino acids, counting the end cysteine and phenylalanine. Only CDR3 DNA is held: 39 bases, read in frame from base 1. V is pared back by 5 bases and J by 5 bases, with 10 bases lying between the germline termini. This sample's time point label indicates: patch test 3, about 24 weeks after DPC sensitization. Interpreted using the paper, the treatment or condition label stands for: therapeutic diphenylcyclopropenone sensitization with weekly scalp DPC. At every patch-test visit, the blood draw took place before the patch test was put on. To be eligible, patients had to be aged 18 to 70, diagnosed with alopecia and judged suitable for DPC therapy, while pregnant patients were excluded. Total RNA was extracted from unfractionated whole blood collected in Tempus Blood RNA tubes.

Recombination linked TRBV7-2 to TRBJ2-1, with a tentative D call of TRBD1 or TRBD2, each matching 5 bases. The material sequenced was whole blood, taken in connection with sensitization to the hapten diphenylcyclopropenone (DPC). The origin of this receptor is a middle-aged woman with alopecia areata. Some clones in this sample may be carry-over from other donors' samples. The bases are TGTGCCAGCAGCCCGGGACCCGACAATGAGCAGTTCTTC. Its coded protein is CASSPGPDNEQFF.